The present TCR beta chain was sequenced within a study of cytomegalovirus exposure and HLA in healthy donors (dated by TCRdb to 2016 to 2017). About the full investigation: According to an earlier analysis of several hundred of the donors, roughly 180 million T cells yielded over 90 million unique TCR beta sequences and about 300 Gb of sequence data. Besides the first cohort of roughly 660 subjects, a separate validation cohort made up of around 120 different subjects was used. Among several hundred genotyped donors of the cohort, an average of roughly 230,000 unique TCR beta nucleotide sequences was sequenced per donor, of which 15% to 20% were non-productive. The number of typed donors differed by locus: about 620-640 for A, B, C, DRB1 and DQB1; 522 for DQA1; around 580 for DPA1; and around 490 for DPB1. Rather than using new phenotypic data, the later analysis identified candidate immune exposures from TCR beta sequences and from how often those sequences occurred across donors. Both class I and class II loci were covered by HLA typing, at four-digit resolution. A later genetic analysis used genome-wide SNP genotypes for about three fifths of the 666 donors, treating that subset as a discovery cohort. The study was designed to test whether signatures of past pathogen exposure could be identified by cataloging public T cell receptors. An early release that covered several hundred HLA-typed donors contained about 300 gigabases of sequencing data and roughly 84 million unique TCR sequences. Of the roughly 400 genotyped donors, about 80% fell in the genetic ancestry cluster associated with self-reported Caucasian donors. Alongside the repertoire data, information on donor age, sex, ethnicity and CMV serostatus was compiled. Every discovery cohort repertoire had been produced on one sequencing platform. An earlier analysis of more than 450 of the donors used high-throughput TCR beta sequencing to judge whether each TCR beta V gene segment behaved as functional or pseudogenic. Roughly 5 DR-DQ haplotypes were handled as single units for association and clustering because linkage in the cohort was strong. The study profiled the T cell repertoires of hundreds of subjects by immunosequencing and related them to cytomegalovirus serostatus. To predict cytomegalovirus infection status, the study brought together high-throughput TCR immunosequencing, statistical association of individual TCRs with disease status, and machine learning. To study patterns of TCR occurrence, a later analysis re-analyzed previously published TCR beta repertoires from 666 donors and added high-resolution HLA genotyping. Overall results and qualifications from the work: For the cohort, immune exposure information was limited to CMV serostatus. A total of 150 to 200 TCR beta chains were listed by the study as associated with cytomegalovirus. In a later analysis, several top co-occurrence clusters were reported to appear linked to parvovirus B19, influenza, CMV and Epstein-Barr virus. In a later analysis, the rate of TCR association differed among HLA loci, with DRB1 alleles having the most associated TCRs and HLA-C alleles having the fewest. Because HLA typing was missing for some donors at each locus, association tests included only the typed subset. Presence/absence analyses assumed roughly uniform sequencing depth across donors, an assumption that may not hold. The classifier was reported to diagnose cytomegalovirus status with high specificity and sensitivity in both the original cohort and the validation cohort. In a later genetic analysis, fewer N-insertions in productive TCRs were reported among donors in an Asian-associated ancestry cluster than the approximately 670-donor mean. At a false discovery rate of 0.05, a later analysis linked fewer than 20,000 TCR beta sequences to specific HLA alleles. According to a later analysis, most CMV-associated TCR beta chains appeared to be HLA-restricted, and the HLA associations seemed to be driven largely by CMV exposure. Some IMGT-functional V segments, including TRBV6-2 and TRBV6-3, could not be told apart with the 87-base-pair reads, so those segments were excluded. It was suggested by the authors that the approach could potentially be generalized to other disease states and immunological phenotypes. The cohort was sequenced for TCR beta chains only, and without alpha or paired-chain data the features that could be detected were limited. When HLA alleles, especially DR and DQ, strongly co-occurred, attributing TCR associations to individual alleles was difficult. An earlier analysis of roughly 570 of the donors showed that most TCR beta V segments appeared in productive rearrangements either about 90% or about 30% of the time, which broadly matched IMGT annotations. Most TCR sequences were seen in very few donors, while some public TCRs were found in many individuals. A few of the identified cytomegalovirus-associated TCR beta chains were confirmed in vitro to be specific for cytomegalovirus antigens. Correlated functional status among segregating V segments might be attributable to linkage disequilibrium, but an unknown experimental factor could not be ruled out. Over 15 rarely observed V segments, including chromosome 9 orphons, were excluded from the earlier analysis of several hundred of the donors because counts were too low. The sequencing pipeline was judged likely to have produced a cluster of highly shared sequence variants as a technical artifact. A further reported finding was that TCR beta sequences accurately predicted the HLA-A and HLA-B alleles for most subjects in the first cohort. A later analysis found that HLA-associated TCR beta chains were more clonally expanded and had lower generation probabilities than equally common non-associated chains. V-gene and J-gene trimming of TCR beta chains was associated with a missense DCLRE1C variant in a later genetic analysis, and the association was replicated in an independent cohort.

The cohort consisted of more than 650 healthy bone marrow donors. At the time of sampling, every cohort member was nominally healthy, though immune exposures that went unrecorded were likely present. The donor tested CMV seropositive and was one of the 289 seropositive cohort members. Every donor gave a peripheral blood sample, and the peripheral blood mononuclear cells from that sample were used for TCR beta sequencing. The Qiagen DNeasy Blood Extraction Kit was used to extract genomic DNA from the blood cell samples. The method behind the library was the immunoSEQ multiplex PCR assay. For the multiplex PCR, a mixture combining 60 forward primers for TCR Vbeta segments and 13 reverse primers for TCR Jbeta segments was used. A multiplex PCR assay on genomic DNA amplified the CDR3 region of rearranged TCR beta genes. On the Illumina HiSeq System, the amplified TCR beta libraries were sequenced as 87-base-pair reads. The authors' pipeline ran thus. A later analysis counted 75 million to 100 million unique TCR beta chains across the 500 to 850 repertoires, and roughly 11 million of these chains were shared by at least two donors. A nearest-neighbor algorithm error-corrected the raw reads and collapsed the reads into unique sequences, merging closely related sequences to remove PCR and sequencing errors. CDR3 sequences were aligned to IMGT reference sequences to assign V, D and J gene segments. Each retained sequence needed at least a six-nucleotide match to both a V gene segment and a J gene segment. Rearrangements were classified as productive when the CDR3 lacked stop codons and remained in frame with V and J, and all other rearrangements were classified as non-productive. CDR3 was defined by IMGT convention, running from the second conserved V-encoded cysteine to the conserved J-encoded phenylalanine. The earlier analysis of roughly 590 of the donors excluded any sequence lacking an unambiguous match to a single V gene segment. In an earlier analysis of 587 of the donors, V segments were called functional above 56.7% productive rearrangements and were called segregating when the between-donor standard deviation exceeded 5%. A statistical classification framework was built for diagnosing cytomegalovirus status from the catalog of TCR beta chain sequences. In a later analysis, TCR nucleotide sequences were compared against IMGT/GENE-DB human TR gene sequences so that V and J genes could be assigned. A later analysis assigned CDR3 sequences and most-parsimonious VDJ recombination scenarios with the TCRdist pipeline. In a later analysis, every TCR beta chain was defined by the combination of its CDR3 amino acid sequence and its V-gene family, and reads without a unique V-gene family were dropped. To address suspected cross-contamination and a sequencing artifact, a later analysis removed around 590 highly shared, low-generation-probability nucleotide sequences. A later analysis calculated a clonal expansion index for each public chain from normalized within-repertoire ranks of inferred template counts. In a later analysis, generation probabilities were computed with a VDJ recombination model fitted to out-of-frame rearrangements, and the resulting probabilities were checked against IGoR. Hypergeometric tests were used in a later analysis to score TCR-TCR, TCR-HLA and TCR-CMV co-occurrence, with a repertoire-size bias correction applied to the TCR pairs. To estimate false discovery rates, a later analysis permuted the HLA or CMV assignments 20 times. In a later analysis, co-occurring TCRs were grouped with DBSCAN, and TCRdist sequence similarity was added when clustering was performed within HLA-allele-positive subsets. Repertoires with fewer than 30,000 or more than 120,000 public chains were left out of co-occurrence clustering, as were about 5 repertoires with anomalous nucleotide sharing. The table was pulled from immuneACCESS by TCRdb, which kept in-frame rearrangements only. Such tables lose some clones; where checked, under half of the loss comes from unresolved V genes, and the rest has no known cause. From that table come the V and J calls and clone size; the DNA was used to work out D and trimming. In all, the sample holds approximately 110,000 clones, and 74% of those were seen once. Jointly, the top ten make up roughly 2.7% of the sample.

A word on this clone: It has no known antigen specificity. There are no base qualities to consult, and no much larger clone falls within one base.

Per the germline V gene, SNHLY is the CDR1 and FYNNEI is the CDR2. The V end gives up 6 bases and the J end 4 bases, leaving 9 bases in the junction not matched to a gene. The CDR3, cysteine through phenylalanine, is 15 amino acids long. Only CDR3 DNA remains: 45 bases, in frame from the first base. The rearranged segments are TRBV2 and TRBJ1-1, with 9 middle bases fitting TRBD1. The source of this sequence is a man in his forties or fifties in good health and CMV-seropositive. The sample was PBMCs. The CDR3 corresponds to CASSLYGQGSTEAFF. The bases are TGTGCCAGCAGCCTATATGGACAGGGGAGCACTGAAGCTTTCTTT.